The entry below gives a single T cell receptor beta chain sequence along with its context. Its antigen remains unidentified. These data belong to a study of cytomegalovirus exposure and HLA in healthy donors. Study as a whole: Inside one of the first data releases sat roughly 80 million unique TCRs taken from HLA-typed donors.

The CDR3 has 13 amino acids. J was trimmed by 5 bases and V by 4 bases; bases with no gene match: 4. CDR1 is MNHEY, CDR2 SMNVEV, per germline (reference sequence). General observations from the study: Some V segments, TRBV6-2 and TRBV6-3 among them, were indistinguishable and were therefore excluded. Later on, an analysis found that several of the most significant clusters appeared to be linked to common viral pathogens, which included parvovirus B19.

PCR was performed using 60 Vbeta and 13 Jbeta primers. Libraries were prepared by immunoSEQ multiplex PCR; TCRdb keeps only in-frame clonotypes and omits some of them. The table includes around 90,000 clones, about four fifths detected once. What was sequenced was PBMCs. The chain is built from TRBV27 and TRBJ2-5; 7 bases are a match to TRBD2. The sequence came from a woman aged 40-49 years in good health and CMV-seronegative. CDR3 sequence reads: CASSWGGGETQYF. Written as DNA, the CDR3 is TGTGCCAGCAGTTGGGGGGGAGGGGAGACCCAGTACTTC.